A selection of T cell receptor beta chains follows, all from one sample in a study of beta chain features in type 1 diabetes. Some clones are missing from TCRdb's copy, which holds only in-frame ones; the method was immunoSEQ multiplex PCR. The sample lists about 16,000 clones; 55% were seen once. Specimen: stem cell memory CD4+ T cells from blood. The receptors were sampled from a woman under 30 in good health. Each CDR3 is given with its conserved first and last residue. The D gene is left open where the match is weak. The size field is filled for only some rows; it gives once, few, many or a size class.

J,size,V,D,CDR3,DNA
TRBJ1-1,few,TRBV25-1,TRBD1,CASRQGGNTEAFF,TGTGCCAGCAGACAGGGGGGGAACACTGAAGCTTTCTTT
TRBJ2-5,.,TRBV6-1,TRBD2,CASSEASGGGTYQETQYF,TGTGCCAGCAGTGAAGCGTCTGGCGGGGGGACGTACCAAGAGACCCAGTACTTC
TRBJ2-3,.,TRBV27,TRBD2,CASSLEGGRRSTDTQYF,TGTGCCAGCAGTTTAGAAGGCGGGAGACGGAGCACAGATACGCAGTATTTT
TRBJ2-4,.,TRBV15,TRBD1,CATSIGTGGNIQYF,TGTGCCACCAGCATAGGGACAGGGGGGAACATTCAGTACTTC
TRBJ1-1,.,TRBV27,.,CASNEGRKGGPRGNTEAFF,TGTGCCAGCAATGAAGGAAGGAAGGGGGGGCCTCGCGGGAACACTGAAGCTTTCTTT
TRBJ1-1,.,TRBV2,.,CASSGQMNTEAFF,TGTGCCAGCAGTGGGCAGATGAACACTGAAGCTTTCTTT
TRBJ2-2,.,TRBV5-1,.,CASSLAGASTGELFF,TGCGCCAGCAGCTTGGCAGGGGCAAGTACCGGGGAGCTGTTTTTT
TRBJ2-7,few,TRBV6-5,.,CASSYSERTYEQYF,TGTGCCAGCAGTTACTCCGAGAGGACCTACGAGCAGTACTTC
TRBJ1-5,.,TRBV5-6,.,CASSLSGRKHQPQHF,TGTGCCAGCAGCTTGTCAGGGCGGAAACATCAGCCCCAGCATTTT
TRBJ1-5,.,TRBV7-8,.,CASSLEWGGNQPQHF,TGTGCCAGCAGCTTAGAATGGGGGGGCAATCAGCCCCAGCATTTT
TRBJ1-5,.,TRBV6-1,.,CASSELGNQPQHF,TGTGCCAGCAGTGAACTCGGCAATCAGCCCCAGCATTTT
TRBJ2-1,.,TRBV29-1,TRBD1,CSVENRGYSAGRREQFF,TGCAGCGTTGAGAACAGGGGGTATTCGGCGGGACGCCGGGAGCAGTTCTTC
TRBJ2-1,few,TRBV11-2,.,CASSPGQWSSYNEQFF,TGTGCCAGCAGCCCAGGACAGTGGAGCTCCTACAATGAGCAGTTCTTC
TRBJ2-1,.,TRBV7-9,.,CASSSRVGQSSYNEQFF,TGTGCCAGCAGCTCCCGGGTCGGACAGAGCTCCTACAATGAGCAGTTCTTC
TRBJ2-1,.,TRBV29-1,TRBD2,CSVGGVSYNEQFF,TGCAGCGTGGGAGGGGTCTCCTACAATGAGCAGTTCTTC
TRBJ2-5,.,TRBV10-2,TRBD2,CASSPRLAGAETQYF,TGCGCCAGCAGCCCGAGACTAGCGGGAGCGGAGACCCAGTACTTC
TRBJ2-5,.,TRBV29-1,TRBD2,CSGGTSGGWYQETQYF,TGCAGCGGGGGGACTAGCGGGGGGTGGTACCAAGAGACCCAGTACTTC
TRBJ2-7,.,TRBV7-8,.,CASSLAGGLYEQYF,TGTGCCAGCAGCTTAGCGGGAGGACTCTACGAGCAGTACTTC
TRBJ2-2,.,TRBV5-1,TRBD2,CASSIKISGGYTGELFF,TGCGCCAGCAGCATAAAAATTAGCGGGGGATACACCGGGGAGCTGTTTTTT
TRBJ2-3,.,TRBV30,.,CAWSVRRASTDTQYF,TGTGCCTGGAGTGTACGGAGGGCTAGCACAGATACGCAGTATTTT
TRBJ2-3,.,TRBV28,TRBD1,CATSRTGGTDTQYF,TGTGCCACATCTCGGACAGGGGGCACAGATACGCAGTATTTT
TRBJ2-3,.,TRBV20-1,.,CSAEGRDTQYF,TGCAGTGCTGAGGGAAGGGATACGCAGTATTTT